Below are 24 T cell receptor beta chains sequenced from a single sample in a study of CD8+CD57+ T cells in acquired aplastic anemia (dated by TCRdb to 2017 to 2018). Patients chosen for sequencing had shown expansion of CD8+CD57+ cells by flow cytometry. Sequencing was performed on an Illumina HiSeq 2000. Genomic DNA served as template for TCR beta VDJ combination and CDR3 sequence profiling. The public reads were reanalyzed by TCRdb: fastp trimming at Q25, MiXCR alignment, in-frame beta chains only. Each entry is one CDR3 protein sequence, shown with its most common DNA and genes. The sample yields about 290,000 distinct CDR3 sequences; roughly 59% were counted once. 1% to 1.5% of the sample rests with the top ten. Sequencing input: sorted CD4+, CD8+, or CD8+CD57+ T cells (not recorded which) from PBMCs. The receptors were gathered from a human donor with aplastic anemia.

The V call is TRBV7-3, the J call TRBJ2-2, with a weak D call TRBD1 (6 bases). V was clipped by 5 bases and J by 1 base, with 17 bases between them. Germline loops: CDR1 SGHTA, CDR2 FQGTGA. This CDR3 comprises 17 residues. In DNA form, the CDR3 reads TGTGCCAGCAGCACCACCGGGACATCAATGAACACCGGGGAGCTGTTTTTT. Residues: CASSTTGTSMNTGELFF.

The rearrangement uses TRBV24-1 and TRBJ2-3, with TRBD1 matching over 10 bases. Per germline, CDR1 KGHDR and CDR2 SFDVKD. Trimming took 3 bases from V and 1 from J; bases not matched to a gene: 3. This CDR3 has 16 residues. This CDR3 reads CATSDIGQGGTDTQYF. CDR3 DNA: TGTGCCACCAGTGATATAGGACAGGGGGGCACAGATACGCAGTATTTT.

This CDR3 is CAWSVPQIGSYEQYF. CDR3 bases: TGTGCCTGGAGTGTACCGCAAATAGGGTCCTACGAGCAGTACTTC. The chain joins TRBV30 to TRBJ2-7; D ambiguous. V lost 0 bases and J 1 base, leaving 13 bases between the germline ends. Germline CDR1 reads GTSNPN; CDR2 reads SVGIG (reference sequence). This CDR3 contains 15 residues.

This clonotype was observed at least ten times. The chain employs TRBV6-1 and TRBJ1-5, with 7 positions matching TRBD1. The CDR3 extends over 16 amino acids. J gave up 5 bases and V 6 bases, and 13 bases lay outside the gene matches. The V gene's germline CDR1 is MNHNS and CDR2 SASEGT. CDR3 protein: CASRLRPRDSYQPQHF. CDR3 bases: TGTGCCAGCAGATTACGACCTAGGGACAGTTATCAGCCCCAGCATTTT.

Note on this clonotype: One junction end does not reproduce the germline sequence, and a read error may be involved. The chain links TRBV7-2 to TRBJ2-7, with 10 bases that match TRBD1. The CDR3 covers 13 residues. The germline gives CDR1 SGHTA, CDR2 FQGNSA. This CDR3 is CAGSLGTGDEQYF. CDR3 DNA sequence: TGTGCCGGCAGCCTAGGGACAGGGGACGAGCAGTACTTC.

V and J are TRBV20-1 and TRBJ1-3, with 7 bases aligning to TRBD1. The trim removed 3 bases at V and 4 bases at J, leaving 3 bases unmatched. In germline, CDR1 is DFQATT, CDR2 SNEGSKA (reference sequence). CDR3 length: 13 amino acids. The CDR3 spells CSASNRGGNTIYF. In DNA form, the CDR3 reads TGCAGTGCTAGTAACAGGGGAGGAAACACCATATATTTT.

The rearrangement uses TRBV9 and TRBJ1-2, with D perhaps TRBD1 (6 bases). Between the trimmed V and J ends, which lost 3 bases and 3 bases, there was a span of 12 bases. Germline-derived CDR1 and CDR2 are SGDLS and YYNGEE. The CDR3 is made up of 14 amino acids. CDR3 DNA: TGTGCCAGCAGCGGGGGGGCAGTGTACTATGGCTACACCTTC. Protein sequence: CASSGGAVYYGYTF.

The count of this clonotype is one. The V call is TRBV20-1, the J call TRBJ1-4; 9 nucleotides line up with TRBD1. The CDR3 spans 13 residues. J was trimmed by 10 bases and V by 6 bases; bases with no gene match: 9. Germline V gene lookup returns CDR1 DFQATT and CDR2 SNEGSKA (reference sequence). Written as DNA, the CDR3 is TGCAGTGCGATAAACAGGGGGCGCGGAAAACTGTTTTTT. As protein: CSAINRGRGKLFF.

The genes are TRBV6-5 and TRBJ2-1; 8 bases align to TRBD2. CDR3 size: 14 residues. CDR1 and CDR2 from the germline V gene are MNHEY and SVGAGI. The V and J ends lost 8 bases and 8 bases, in that order; junction bases with no gene match: 11. DNA of the CDR3: TGTGCCAGCTACGAGCGGGGGATTAGGGATGAGCAGTTCTTC. Its translation: CASYERGIRDEQFF.

V gene TRBV9 combines with J gene TRBJ2-3; no clear D. There are 12 residues in the CDR3. Germline V gives CDR1 SGDLS, CDR2 YYNGEE. Trimming stripped 2 bases from V and 5 bases from J, with 6 bases between. CDR3 nucleotides: TGTGCCAGCAGCGTGCATGAAGATACGCAGTATTTT. It is translated as CASSVHEDTQYF.

The chain couples TRBV24-1 to TRBJ2-1; D may be TRBD2 (5 bases). V gave up 4 bases and J gave up 9 bases, with 12 bases separating them. This CDR3 is 13 amino acids long. Germline V gives CDR1 KGHDR, CDR2 SFDVKD. CDR3 DNA: TGTGCCACCAGTGACCGCACTAGGCGTGAGCAGTTCTTC. Its protein is CATSDRTRREQFF.

The chain joins TRBV20-1 to TRBJ1-2; no clear D. The V gene lost 3 bases and the J gene lost 7 bases, with 18 bases spanning the gap. The CDR3 contains 14 residues. The germline V gene has CDR1 DFQATT and CDR2 SNEGSKA (reference sequence). CDR3 DNA: TGCAGTGCTAGTGCAGCGGGAGGGCTGAGTGGCTACACCTTC. Its protein is CSASAAGGLSGYTF.

The V and J genes are TRBV6-5 and TRBJ1-5; TRBD1 aligns across 7 bases. CDR3 length: 12 residues. Germline V gene lookup returns CDR1 MNHEY and CDR2 SVGAGI. V lost 0 bases to trimming and J lost 15 bases; unmatched junction nucleotides: 5. CDR3 region: CASSYSLQGRHF. DNA of the CDR3: TGTGCCAGCAGTTACTCGTTACAGGGGAGGCATTTT.

This clonotype occurred a few times. The rearrangement uses TRBV29-1 and TRBJ2-7, with TRBD2 matching over 8 bases. Germline V gene lookup returns CDR1 SQVTM and CDR2 ANQGSEA. CDR3 length: 13 residues. V dropped 2 bases and J dropped 3; count of bases not matched to a gene: 3. The CDR3 reads CSVEPSGGYEQYF. The CDR3 DNA reads TGCAGCGTTGAACCAAGCGGGGGCTACGAGCAGTACTTC.

This clonotype appeared once. J is TRBJ2-1 and V is TRBV7-8, with 12 bases that match TRBD2. Trimming took 8 bases from V and 7 from J; bases not matched to a gene: 6. Looked up from germline, CDR1 is SGHVS and CDR2 is FQNEAQ. The CDR3 consists of 14 residues. This CDR3 reads CASRSGLAGNEQFF. CDR3 sequence (DNA): TGTGCCAGCCGCTCAGGACTAGCGGGAAATGAGCAGTTCTTC.

This clonotype was detected once. The gene calls are TRBV29-1 and TRBJ1-2; D ambiguous. The V gene's germline CDR1 is SQVTM and CDR2 ANQGSEA. V was trimmed by 5 bases and J by 5 bases, leaving 9 bases between them. The CDR3 is made up of 11 amino acids. CDR3 DNA sequence: TGCAGCGTTATTGAATTGTATGGCTACACCTTC. It specifies CSVIELYGYTF.

The chain has TRBV24-1 and TRBJ1-2, with 11 bases that match TRBD1. J was trimmed by 5 bases and V by 4 bases; bases with no gene match: 5. This CDR3 has 15 amino acids. Germline values: CDR1 KGHDR, CDR2 SFDVKD. The CDR3 sequence is CATSEPGQGVYGYTF. The CDR3, as DNA: TGTGCCACCAGTGAACCGGGACAGGGGGTTTATGGCTACACCTTC.

Remarks on this clonotype: Its ends do not fully match the called genes, so a read error is possible. This rearrangement joins TRBV10-1 to TRBJ1-6; TRBD1 matches at 7 bases. This CDR3 region has 18 residues. The germline V gene has CDR1 WNHNN and CDR2 SYGVQD (reference sequence). The CDR3 DNA is TGTGCCAGCAGTTACCCGTCCCCGAGACAGGGTAAAAATTCACCCCTCCACTTT. This translates into CASSYPSPRQGKNSPLHF.

In its sample, this clonotype is medium-sized. The chain is built from TRBV7-6 and TRBJ2-7; TRBD1 matches at 8 bases. The CDR3 length is 14 residues. Trimming at V came to 2 bases and at J to 4 bases, leaving 4 bases not matched to a gene. The germline V gene encodes CDR1 SGHVS and CDR2 FNYEAQ. The CDR3 protein is CASSLRTGGYEQYF. The CDR3, as DNA: TGTGCCAGCAGCTTACGTACAGGGGGGTACGAGCAGTACTTC.

This clonotype has at least ten counts. The chain is built from TRBV11-3 and TRBJ2-1; D is unresolved. CDR1 is SGHNT and CDR2 is YENEEA in the germline V gene. The CDR3 loop spans 11 amino acids. Trimming removed 2 bases at V and 10 bases at J, with 6 bases between. CDR3 in amino acids: CASSLLGEQFF. CDR3 nucleotide sequence: TGTGCCAGCAGCTTATTGGGCGAGCAGTTCTTC.

The chain employs TRBV19 and TRBJ2-3, with 9 positions matching TRBD2. The V segment lost 4 bases and the J segment 2 bases; nucleotides outside the gene matches: 7. The germline V gene has CDR1 LNHDA and CDR2 SQIVND (reference sequence). The CDR3 extends over 16 amino acids. CDR3 sequence (DNA): TGTGCCAGTAGTAGAACCGGGACTAGCTTCACAGATACGCAGTATTTT. It codes for CASSRTGTSFTDTQYF.

This rearrangement joins TRBV20-1 to TRBJ2-5, with TRBD1 matching over 7 bases. Germline CDR1 is DFQATT and CDR2 is SNEGSKA (reference sequence). Trimming took 7 bases from V and 4 from J; bases not matched to a gene: 6. The CDR3 is 12 residues long. The CDR3 sequence is CSGDRDRETQYF. In nucleotides, the CDR3 is TGCAGTGGTGACCGGGACAGAGAGACCCAGTACTTC.

This clonotype was seen a few times. The chain uses TRBV9 and TRBJ2-5; 8 nucleotides line up with TRBD2. CDR1 and CDR2 (germline): SGDLS, YYNGEE. V trimming: 2 bases; J trimming: 3 bases; junction bases outside the gene matches: 3. The CDR3 is 14 amino acids. In nucleotides, the CDR3 is TGTGCCAGCAGCGTTGGACTAGCAGAAGAGACCCAGTACTTC. Protein: CASSVGLAEETQYF.

This clonotype was observed at least ten times. This chain connects TRBV5-6 to TRBJ2-3; weak D call: TRBD1 (5 bases). Germline CDR1 is SGHDT and CDR2 is YYEEEE. The ends were cut back, 4 bases at V and 4 bases at J, with 10 bases in the middle. The CDR3 has 13 residues. This CDR3 reads CASSPTVADTQYF. The DNA for the CDR3 is TGTGCCAGCAGCCCGACAGTGGCAGATACGCAGTATTTT.